This entry concerns a single TCR beta chain. It lacks a known antigen. Nothing much larger sits one base from this clone, and base qualities are not available. The library was prepared using 5' RACE. The sequencing machine was an Illumina HiSeq 2500. A second PCR of roughly 7 to 11 cycles was performed with a sample-barcoded 5' primer and a J-beta primer mix. A unique molecular identifier was introduced onto each TCR beta cDNA molecule by a template-switch 5' adaptor carrying 12 random nucleotides. Each sample yielded at least 3 million CDR3-containing paired-end reads. The Mint cDNA synthesis kit, primed by a TRBC-specific oligonucleotide, was used to synthesize first-strand cDNA from all RNA. After uracil-DNA glycosylase treatment, a first 18-cycle PCR used universal primers M1SS and BC2_uni_R on all cDNA. As for how the authors treated the data: For normalization, 1 million high-quality reads were randomly selected from each sample, with every read carrying a distinct molecular identifier. Instead of being binned into consensus sequences, reads that shared molecular identifiers were thrown out. MiTCR, run with a Q25 quality threshold and the strictest error-elimination algorithm, handled CDR3 identification, clonotype clustering and error correction. A nonparametric unseen species model using Euler transformation provided a lower-bound estimate of total TCR beta diversity. TCRdb reanalyzed the raw reads on its own, using fastp at Q25 for trimming and MiXCR for clone calling, and kept in-frame beta chains. Entries that share a CDR3 protein sequence are merged under the most common genes and DNA. The V and J calls shown here were made by TCRdb, not taken from the authors' results. This sample gives fewer than 2,000,000 distinct CDR3 sequences in total; about 32% of them show up just once. The ten largest make up about 11% of the sample.

This entry comes from a study of blood T cells in healthy people across ages (dated by TCRdb to the mid-2010s). Looking at the study overall: In model experiments, roughly one uniquely barcoded TCR beta cDNA molecule per two T cells was captured by template switching. The study measured age-related changes in TCR beta repertoire diversity using deep sequencing normalized with unique cDNA molecular identifiers. Four age groups were formed from the donors: young (average approximately 17 years), middle-aged (approximately 42), aged (under 70) and long-lived (roughly 81). Donors of different ages were randomly distributed across sequencing lanes to avoid experimental bias. The study analyzed two additional independent replicas of 1 million unique cDNA reads from the same blood draw for two donors, one aged 18 to 29 and one aged 80 or older. Broader findings and caveats from the paper: Since profiling was done on bulk unsorted PBMCs, naive and antigen-experienced compartments could not be conclusively compared. Compared with the aged group, the long-lived group had more naive CD4+ T cells, fewer expanded clones and increased TCR diversity, a pattern suggesting age selection. A strong correlation was found between observed TCR beta diversity and the percentage of naive T cells measured by flow cytometry. As age increased, observed TCR beta diversity per million T cells dropped in a roughly linear way, and a significant reduction was already evident by age 40. Because donor CMV infection status was unknown, age-related changes in expanded clonotypes were potentially confounded. Estimates of total diversity based on one million sequenced T cells were considered lower bounds and underestimates.

The CDR3 has 16 amino acids, counting the end cysteine and phenylalanine. This entry keeps only the CDR3 DNA: 48 bases, framed from base 1. CDR1 MGHRA and CDR2 YSYEKL were looked up in the germline V gene. V gives up 1 base and J gives up 0 bases, and the segment between their germline ends measures 10 bases. The roughly 38 donors, aged about 6 to 95 years, were systemically healthy Caucasian individuals from Russia. Each donor gave 8 to 10 milliliters of peripheral blood, drawn into EDTA-treated Vacutainer tubes. PBMCs were isolated by Ficoll-Paque density-gradient centrifugation, with at least 6.5 million obtained per sample. Total RNA, at least 6 micrograms per sample, was extracted from PBMCs with Trizol reagent. Naive CD45RAhigh/CD27high T cell percentages were measured by flow cytometry on a PBMC aliquot from every donor.

The TCR originated in a woman younger than 45 in good health. The chain couples TRBV4-1 to TRBJ2-1, with TRBD2 tentatively as D gene (6 bases match). Sequenced input: blood. The CDR3 region reads CASSQGRDSSYNEQFF. At the DNA level, the sequence is TGCGCCAGCAGCCAAGGCCGGGACTCCTCCTACAATGAGCAGTTCTTC.